A single sample is the source of the 26 T cell receptor beta chains below, sequenced in a study of blood T cell repertoires in COVID-19. Only in-frame clones appear in the TCRdb table, and some are missing; sequencing was by immunoSEQ multiplex PCR. The sample yields under 250,000 clones, 92% seen once. The sequenced sample was peripheral blood. The source is a man aged 55 to 69 with COVID-19, enrolled during active disease.

The CDR3 nucleotides are TGTGCCAGCTCAAAGGACAGGGATAATTCACCCCTCCACTTT. Protein: CASSKDRDNSPLHF. The gene calls are TRBV18 and TRBJ1-6; 8 bases line up with TRBD1. V shed 5 bases and J 5 bases; nucleotides not matched to a gene: 2. Germline lookup yields CDR1 KGHSH and CDR2 LQKENI. The CDR3 runs 14 residues. Together with reference TRBV18 and TRBJ1-6, the CDR3 gives the full variable domain: NAGVMQNPRHLVRRRGQEARLRCSPMKGHSHVYWYRQLPEEGLKFMVYLQKENIIDESGMPKERFSAEFPKEGPSILRIQQVVRGDSAAYFCASSKDRDNSPLHFGNGTRLTVT.

CDR3 in amino acids: CASSQDRTLAFF. DNA for the CDR3: TGTGCCAGCTCACAAGACAGGACCTTGGCTTTCTTT. This chain uses TRBV18 with TRBJ1-1; tentative D call: TRBD1 (6 bases). The CDR3 runs to 12 residues. The germline V gene has CDR1 KGHSH and CDR2 LQKENI. V was trimmed by 4 bases and J by 11 bases, leaving 14 bases between them.

V usage is TRBV11-3 and J usage is TRBJ2-1; 9 nucleotides line up with TRBD1. The CDR3 covers 15 residues. The germline gives CDR1 SGHNT, CDR2 YENEEA. The trim removed 3 bases at V and 7 bases at J, leaving 7 bases unmatched. This chain's CDR3 is CASSFDPDRGNEQFF. The CDR3 coding sequence is TGTGCCAGCAGCTTTGATCCGGACAGGGGAAATGAGCAGTTCTTC.

V is TRBV6-1 and J is TRBJ2-7, with D tentatively TRBD2 (6 bases). The V gene lost 3 bases and the J gene lost 6 bases, with 12 bases spanning the gap. This CDR3 has 13 amino acids. Germline-derived CDR1 and CDR2 are MNHNS and SASEGT. The CDR3 loop is CASSDGGGFEQYF. The CDR3 nucleotides are TGTGCCAGCAGTGACGGCGGAGGGTTCGAGCAGTACTTC.

V usage is TRBV19 and J usage is TRBJ2-7, with 9 bases lining up with TRBD1. With 5 bases clipped from V and 3 bases from J, the junction kept 8 bases outside the gene matches. CDR1 LNHDA and CDR2 SQIVND come from the germline V gene (reference sequence). The CDR3 sequence is 15 residues long. CDR3 sequence: CASSVGGQGYYEQYF. DNA of the CDR3: TGTGCCAGTAGTGTCGGGGGACAGGGCTACTACGAGCAGTACTTC.

The chain couples TRBV28 to TRBJ2-2; 7 positions match TRBD1. Germline trimming cut 3 bases from V and 5 bases from J; bases unmatched to any gene: 6. CDR3 length equals 15 residues. Germline CDR1 is MDHEN and CDR2 is SYDVKM. This CDR3 is CASSFSGGRTGELFF. The CDR3 DNA is TGTGCCAGCAGTTTTTCAGGGGGACGAACCGGGGAGCTGTTTTTT.

The V call is TRBV11-3, the J call TRBJ2-1; 9 bases are shared with TRBD2. CDR3 size: 17 residues. V shed 5 bases, J shed 8 bases, and the junction held 16 bases outside the gene matches. CDR1 and CDR2 from the germline V gene are SGHNT and YENEEA. The CDR3 DNA is TGTGCCAGCAGCCGTTCACGGGGCGGGAGGGCCTCGCATGAGCAGTTCTTC. It specifies CASSRSRGGRASHEQFF.

This chain uses TRBV18 with TRBJ1-1; D not certain. V lost 2 bases, J lost 1 base, and 5 bases lay in between. The CDR3 is made up of 13 amino acids. Germline-derived CDR1 and CDR2 are KGHSH and LQKENI. CDR3 bases: TGTGCCAGCTCACCAAACAGGAACACTGAAGCTTTCTTT. Its protein is CASSPNRNTEAFF.

V gene TRBV5-4 combines with J gene TRBJ2-1; D may be TRBD2 (5 bases). V was cut by 4 bases and J by 0 bases, with 11 bases left in between. CDR3 length: 15 amino acids. The germline V gene encodes CDR1 SGHNT and CDR2 YYREEE (reference sequence). CDR3 sequence: CASSPGGSSYNEQFF. The CDR3 region has the DNA TGTGCCAGCAGCCCCGGTGGGAGCTCCTACAATGAGCAGTTCTTC.

The V call is TRBV29-1, the J call TRBJ1-5; TRBD1 matches 7 bases. The CDR3 extends over 13 amino acids. After removal of 6 bases from V and 6 bases from J, the junction contained 8 bases not matched to a gene. The germline gives CDR1 SQVTM, CDR2 ANQGSEA. CDR3 DNA: TGCAGCGTACTGGACAGGAGGGGTCAGCCCCAGCATTTT. As protein: CSVLDRRGQPQHF.

This rearrangement joins TRBV6-4 to TRBJ1-6; unclear D gene. The CDR3 is 12 amino acids. Germline V CDR1 and CDR2: MRHNA, SNTAGT. Trimming took 4 bases from V and 7 from J, leaving 5 bases between them. The CDR3 spells CASSVENSPLHF. Written as DNA, the CDR3 is TGTGCCAGCAGTGTTGAGAATTCACCCCTCCACTTT.

The CDR3 reads CASSSGFAGEQYF. The CDR3 region has the DNA TGTGCCAGCAGTAGCGGTTTTGCCGGCGAGCAGTACTTC. This chain connects TRBV11-1 to TRBJ2-7; a weak D match, TRBD2 (6 bases). The CDR3 runs to 13 residues. Germline V gives CDR1 SGHAT, CDR2 FQDESV (reference sequence). Trimming removed 6 bases from V and 6 bases from J, with 15 bases in between.

The V gene is TRBV4-1, the J gene TRBJ2-4, with 13 bases matching TRBD2. V shed 1 base, J shed 13 bases, and the junction held 13 bases outside the gene matches. The CDR3 has 17 residues. Germline CDR1 and CDR2: MGHRA and YSYEKL. CDR3 region: CASSQVPGTSGIGPQYF. The CDR3 nucleotides read TGCGCCAGCAGCCAAGTACCCGGGACTAGCGGGATAGGGCCCCAGTACTTC.

The rearrangement links TRBV10-2 to TRBJ2-7; 7 bases align to TRBD2. Germline CDR1 WSHSY, CDR2 SAAADI. CDR3 length: 17 residues. V trimming: 3 bases; J trimming: 0 bases; junction bases outside the gene matches: 11. The CDR3 loop is CASSDVEPKRGSYEQYF. Here the CDR3 DNA reads TGCGCCAGCAGTGATGTGGAACCAAAGCGGGGCTCCTACGAGCAGTACTTC.

The gene calls are TRBV28 and TRBJ1-6; 8 nucleotides line up with TRBD1. Germline values: CDR1 MDHEN, CDR2 SYDVKM. CDR3 length: 15 amino acids. V lost 1 base to trimming and J lost 7 bases; unmatched junction nucleotides: 3. In DNA form, the CDR3 reads TGTGCCAGCAGTTTATACAGGGGGGAAAATTCACCCCTCCACTTT. Translation: CASSLYRGENSPLHF.

J is TRBJ1-5 and V is TRBV7-2; D gene unclear. In germline, CDR1 is SGHTA, CDR2 FQGNSA. V was pared by 0 bases and J by 3 bases, with 9 bases between. The CDR3 is made up of 15 amino acids. The CDR3 coding sequence is TGTGCCAGCAGCTTAGCCGGGATAAACAATCAGCCCCAGCATTTT. It yields the protein CASSLAGINNQPQHF.

This clone was counted a single time. The chain couples TRBV28 to TRBJ1-1; possible D gene TRBD1, 6 bases. From germline, CDR1 is MDHEN and CDR2 SYDVKM. The CDR3 length is 14 residues. V was clipped by 7 bases and J by 4 bases, with 16 bases between them. This chain's CDR3 is CASNEGGKLTEAFF. Written as DNA, the CDR3 is TGTGCCAGCAATGAGGGGGGGAAGCTCACTGAAGCTTTCTTT.

V is TRBV27 and J is TRBJ2-2; TRBD2 might be the D (5 bases). This CDR3 is 13 amino acids long. Germline lookup yields CDR1 MNHEY and CDR2 SMNVEV (reference sequence). The V gene lost 2 bases and the J gene lost 4 bases, with 5 bases spanning the gap. Here the CDR3 reads CASSLGSTGELFF. The DNA of the CDR3 is TGTGCCAGCAGTTTAGGGAGCACCGGGGAGCTGTTTTTT.

The V gene is TRBV7-9, the J gene TRBJ1-6, with D possibly matching TRBD1 (6 bases). The CDR3 contains 13 residues. Germline loops: CDR1 SEHNR, CDR2 FQNEAQ (reference sequence). The V end lost 1 base, the J end lost 9 bases, and 7 bases lay between the germline ends. In DNA, the CDR3 is TGTGCCAGCAGCTTAGACAGGGTTTCACCCCTCCACTTT. It encodes CASSLDRVSPLHF. Full variable domain (remainder filled in from reference TRBV7-9 and TRBJ1-6): DTGVSQNPRHKITKRGQNVTFRCDPISEHNRLYWYRQTLGQGPEFLTYFQNEAQLEKSRLLSDRFSAERPKGSFSTLEIQRTEQGDSAMYLCASSLDRVSPLHFGNGTRLTVT.

The chain has TRBV5-1 and TRBJ2-5; weak D call: TRBD1 (6 bases). Germline V CDR1 and CDR2: SGHRS, YFSETQ. There are 17 residues in the CDR3. Between the trimmed V and J ends, which lost 10 bases and 2 bases, there was a span of 27 bases. CDR3 coding DNA: TGCGCCCGACGCTTCCTCAGGGGACGGACCCAACAAGAGACCCAGTACTTC. Amino acids: CARRFLRGRTQQETQYF. Full variable domain (outside the CDR3, taken from reference TRBV5-1 and TRBJ2-5): KAGVTQTPRYLIKTRGQQVTLSCSPISGHRSVSWYQQTPGQGLQFLFEYFSETQRNKGNFPGRFSGRQFSNSRSEMNVSTLELGDSALYLCARRFLRGRTQQETQYFGPGTRLLVL.

On this clone: An end of the junction differs from the germline gene, which may be a read error. J is TRBJ1-5 and V is TRBV5-5; TRBD1 agrees at 9 bases. The CDR3 contains 14 residues. The germline CDR1 and CDR2 sequences are SGHKS and YYEKEE (reference sequence). CDR3 region: CASSFYTGGQPQHF. Written as DNA, the CDR3 is TGTGCCAGCAGCTTTTATACAGGGGGCCAGCCTCAGCATTTT.

The chain is built from TRBV6-1 and TRBJ1-4; 8 bases agree with TRBD1. The germline V gene encodes CDR1 MNHNS and CDR2 SASEGT. Trimming took 1 base from V and 1 from J; bases not matched to a gene: 5. This CDR3 spans 17 amino acids. This CDR3 is CASSEERQGLTNEKLFF. CDR3 DNA: TGTGCCAGCAGTGAAGAGAGACAGGGGCTAACTAATGAAAAACTGTTTTTT.

This clone was recorded only once. This chain links TRBV9 with TRBJ2-2; TRBD2 agrees at 8 bases. The V segment lost 4 bases and the J segment 8 bases; nucleotides outside the gene matches: 13. This CDR3 comprises 16 residues. Germline V gene data show CDR1 as SGDLS and CDR2 as YYNGEE. This chain's CDR3 is CASSSQRGGGPGELFF. The DNA for the CDR3 is TGTGCCAGCAGCTCCCAAAGGGGCGGGGGGCCTGGGGAGCTGTTTTTT.

The chain employs TRBV2 and TRBJ1-4, with D possibly being TRBD1 (6 bases). The CDR3 runs to 13 residues. Germline CDR1 SNHLY, CDR2 FYNNEI. Trimming cost V 2 bases and J 8 bases, with 9 bases left between them. The CDR3 coding sequence is TGTGCCAGCAGTGAACGCAGGGGAGAAAAACTGTTTTTT. This gives the protein CASSERRGEKLFF.

As for this clone: This sample includes further DNA sequences coding for the same CDR3. This sequence joins TRBV6-5 and TRBJ1-3; D is unresolved. The V gene's germline CDR1 is MNHEY and CDR2 SVGAGI. V shed 7 bases and J shed 0 bases, with 7 bases lying between them. The CDR3 consists of 13 residues. The CDR3 here is CASTRGSGNTIYF. As DNA, the CDR3 is TGTGCCAGCACCCGGGGCTCTGGAAACACCATATATTTT.

This clone showed up just once. The chain couples TRBV11-2 to TRBJ2-3, with 10 bases identical to TRBD1. V dropped 4 bases and J dropped 3; count of bases not matched to a gene: 7. The CDR3 totals 16 residues. Germline lookup yields CDR1 SGHAT and CDR2 FQNNGV. The CDR3 spells CASSSLTGGLTDTQYF. The CDR3 nucleotides read TGTGCCAGCAGCTCTCTGACAGGGGGCTTGACAGATACGCAGTATTTT.